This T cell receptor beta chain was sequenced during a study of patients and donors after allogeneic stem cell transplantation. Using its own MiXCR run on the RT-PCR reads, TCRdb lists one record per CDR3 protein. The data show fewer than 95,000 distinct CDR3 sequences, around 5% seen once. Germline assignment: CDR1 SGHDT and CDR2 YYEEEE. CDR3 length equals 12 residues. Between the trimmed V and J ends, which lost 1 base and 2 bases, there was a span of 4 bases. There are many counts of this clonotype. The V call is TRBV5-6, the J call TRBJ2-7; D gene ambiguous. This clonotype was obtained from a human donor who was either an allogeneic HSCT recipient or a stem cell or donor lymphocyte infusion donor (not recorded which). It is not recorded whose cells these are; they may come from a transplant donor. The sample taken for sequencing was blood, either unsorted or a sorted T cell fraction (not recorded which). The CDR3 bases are TGTGCCAGCAGCTTGCGGGCCTACGAGCAGTACTTC. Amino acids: CASSLRAYEQYF.